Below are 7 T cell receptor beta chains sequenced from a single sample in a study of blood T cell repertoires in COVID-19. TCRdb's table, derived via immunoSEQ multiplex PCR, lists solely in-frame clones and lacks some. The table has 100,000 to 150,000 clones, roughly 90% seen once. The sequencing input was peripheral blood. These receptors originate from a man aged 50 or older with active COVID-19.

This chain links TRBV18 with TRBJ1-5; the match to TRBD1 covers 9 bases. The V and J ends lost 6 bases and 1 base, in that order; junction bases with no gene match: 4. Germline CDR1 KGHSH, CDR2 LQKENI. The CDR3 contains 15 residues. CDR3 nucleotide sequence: TGTGCCAGCTCCCTAGACAGGGGGAGCAATCAGCCCCAGCATTTT. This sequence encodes CASSLDRGSNQPQHF.

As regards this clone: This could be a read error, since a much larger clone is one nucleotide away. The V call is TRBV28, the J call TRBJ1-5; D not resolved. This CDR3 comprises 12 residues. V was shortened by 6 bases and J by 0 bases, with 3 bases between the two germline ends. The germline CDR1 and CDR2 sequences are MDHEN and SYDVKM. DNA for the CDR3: TGTGCCAGCAGGTATAGCAATCAGCCCCAGCATTTT. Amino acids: CASRYSNQPQHF.

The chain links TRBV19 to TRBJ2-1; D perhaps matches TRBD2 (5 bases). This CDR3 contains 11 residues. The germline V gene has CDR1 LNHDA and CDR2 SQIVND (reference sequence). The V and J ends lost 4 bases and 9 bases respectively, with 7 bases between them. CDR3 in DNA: TGTGCCAGTAGTAAGGCGGGTGAGCAGTTCTTC. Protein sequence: CASSKAGEQFF.

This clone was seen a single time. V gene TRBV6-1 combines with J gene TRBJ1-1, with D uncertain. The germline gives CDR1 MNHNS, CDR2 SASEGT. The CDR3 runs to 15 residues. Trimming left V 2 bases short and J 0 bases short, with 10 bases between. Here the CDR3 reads CASSERGTMNTEAFF. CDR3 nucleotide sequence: TGTGCCAGCAGTGAAAGAGGCACTATGAACACTGAAGCTTTCTTT.

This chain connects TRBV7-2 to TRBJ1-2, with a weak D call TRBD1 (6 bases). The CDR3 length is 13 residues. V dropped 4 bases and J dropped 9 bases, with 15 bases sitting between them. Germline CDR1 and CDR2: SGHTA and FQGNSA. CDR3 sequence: CASSSNRVESYTF. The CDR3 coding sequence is TGTGCCAGCAGCTCTAACAGGGTCGAGAGCTACACCTTC.

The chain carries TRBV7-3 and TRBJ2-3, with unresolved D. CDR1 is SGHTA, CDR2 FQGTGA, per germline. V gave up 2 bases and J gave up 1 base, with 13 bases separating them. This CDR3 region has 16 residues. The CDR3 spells CASSLVALSGTDTQYF. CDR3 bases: TGTGCCAGCAGCTTAGTCGCCCTATCCGGCACAGATACGCAGTATTTT.

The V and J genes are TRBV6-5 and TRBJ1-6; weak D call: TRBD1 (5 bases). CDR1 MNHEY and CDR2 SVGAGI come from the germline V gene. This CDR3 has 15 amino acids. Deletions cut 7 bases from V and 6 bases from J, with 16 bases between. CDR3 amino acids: CASTTGRGGNSPLHF. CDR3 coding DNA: TGTGCCAGCACCACGGGTAGGGGTGGTAATTCACCCCTCCACTTT.